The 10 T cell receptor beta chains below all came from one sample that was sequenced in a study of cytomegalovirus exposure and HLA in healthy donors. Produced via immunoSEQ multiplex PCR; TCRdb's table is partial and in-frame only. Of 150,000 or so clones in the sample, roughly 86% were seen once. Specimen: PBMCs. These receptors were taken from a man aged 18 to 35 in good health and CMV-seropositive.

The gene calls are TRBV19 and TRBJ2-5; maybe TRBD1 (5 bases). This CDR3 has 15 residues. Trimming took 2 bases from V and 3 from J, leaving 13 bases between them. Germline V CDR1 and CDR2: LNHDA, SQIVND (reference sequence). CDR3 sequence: CASSIQGLSEETQYF. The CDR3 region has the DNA TGTGCCAGTAGTATACAGGGTTTGTCTGAAGAGACCCAGTACTTC.

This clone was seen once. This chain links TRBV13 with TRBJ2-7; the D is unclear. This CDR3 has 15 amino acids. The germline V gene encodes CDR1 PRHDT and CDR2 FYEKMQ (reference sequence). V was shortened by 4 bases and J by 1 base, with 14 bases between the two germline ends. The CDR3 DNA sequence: TGTGCCAGCAGCTCACGACAATCAGGTTCCTACGAGCAGTACTTC. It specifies CASSSRQSGSYEQYF. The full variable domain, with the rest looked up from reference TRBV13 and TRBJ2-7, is AAGVIQSPRHLIKEKRETATLKCYPIPRHDTVYWYQQGPGQDPQFLISFYEKMQSDKGSIPDRFSAQQFSDYHSELNMSSLELGDSALYFCASSSRQSGSYEQYFGPGTRLTVT.

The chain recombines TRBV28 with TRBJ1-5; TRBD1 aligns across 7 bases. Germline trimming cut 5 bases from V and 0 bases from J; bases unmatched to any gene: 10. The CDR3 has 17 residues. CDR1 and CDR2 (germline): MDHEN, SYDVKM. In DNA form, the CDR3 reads TGTGCCAGCAGTCCACAAACAGGGGCCTATAGCAATCAGCCCCAGCATTTT. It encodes CASSPQTGAYSNQPQHF.

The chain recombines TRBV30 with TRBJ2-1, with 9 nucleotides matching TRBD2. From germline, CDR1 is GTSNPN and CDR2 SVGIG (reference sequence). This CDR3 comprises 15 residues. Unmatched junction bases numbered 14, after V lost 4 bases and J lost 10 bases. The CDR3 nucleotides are TGTGCCTGGATCAACAAAGGTCTAGCGGGACTAGAGCAGTTCTTC. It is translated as CAWINKGLAGLEQFF. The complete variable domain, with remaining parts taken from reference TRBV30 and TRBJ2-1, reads SQTIHQWPATLVQPVGSPLSLECTVEGTSNPNLYWYRQAAGRGLQLLFYSVGIGQISSEVPQNLSASRPQDRQFILSSKKLLLSDSGFYLCAWINKGLAGLEQFFGPGTRLTVL.

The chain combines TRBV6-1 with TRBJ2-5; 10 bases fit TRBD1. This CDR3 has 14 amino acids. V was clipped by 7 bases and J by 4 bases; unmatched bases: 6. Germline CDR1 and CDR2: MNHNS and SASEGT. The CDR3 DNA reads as TGTGCCAGCACTGGGACAGGGGTGAGAGAGACCCAGTACTTC. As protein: CASTGTGVRETQYF.

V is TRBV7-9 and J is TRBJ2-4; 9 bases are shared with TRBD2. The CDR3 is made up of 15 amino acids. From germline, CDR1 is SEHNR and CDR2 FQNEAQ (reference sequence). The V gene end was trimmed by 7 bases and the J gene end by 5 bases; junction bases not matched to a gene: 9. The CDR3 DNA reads TGTGCCAGCAAGGCCAGCGGGAGGAAGGAAAACATTCAGTACTTC. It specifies CASKASGRKENIQYF.

The DNA of the CDR3 is TGTGCCAGCAGCTTAGCGCAGGGTGGCTCCTACGAGCAGTACTTC. Protein: CASSLAQGGSYEQYF. The rearrangement uses TRBV7-8 and TRBJ2-7; D possibly corresponds to TRBD1 (5 bases). CDR3 length: 15 amino acids. Germline V gene lookup returns CDR1 SGHVS and CDR2 FQNEAQ. Trimming stripped 0 bases from V and 0 bases from J, with 9 bases between. Together with reference TRBV7-8 and TRBJ2-7, the CDR3 gives the full variable domain: GAGVSQSPRYKVAKRGQDVALRCDPISGHVSLFWYQQALGQGPEFLTYFQNEAQLDKSGLPSDRFFAERPEGSVSTLKIQRTQQEDSAVYLCASSLAQGGSYEQYFGPGTRLTVT.

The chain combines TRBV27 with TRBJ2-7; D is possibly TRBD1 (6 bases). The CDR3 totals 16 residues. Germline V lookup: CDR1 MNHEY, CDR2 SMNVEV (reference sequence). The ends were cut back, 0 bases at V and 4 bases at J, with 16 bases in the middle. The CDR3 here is CASSLSFQDSLYEQYF. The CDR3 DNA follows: TGTGCCAGCAGTTTATCATTCCAGGACAGCTTGTACGAGCAGTACTTC.

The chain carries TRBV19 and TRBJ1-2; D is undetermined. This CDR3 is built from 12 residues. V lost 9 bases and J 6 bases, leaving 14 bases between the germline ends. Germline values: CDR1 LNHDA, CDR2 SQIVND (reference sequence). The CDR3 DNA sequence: TGTGCCAGCAAGACACTCGGGGATGGCTACACCTTC. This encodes CASKTLGDGYTF. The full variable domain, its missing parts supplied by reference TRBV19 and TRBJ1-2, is DGGITQSPKYLFRKEGQNVTLSCEQNLNHDAMYWYRQDPGQGLRLIYYSQIVNDFQKGDIAEGYSVSREKKESFPLTVTSAQKNPTAFYLCASKTLGDGYTFGSGTRLTVV.

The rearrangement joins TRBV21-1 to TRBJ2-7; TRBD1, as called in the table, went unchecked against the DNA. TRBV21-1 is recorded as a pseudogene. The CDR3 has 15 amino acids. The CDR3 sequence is CASSNRGRRTYEQYF. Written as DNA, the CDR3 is TGTGCCAGCAGCAACAGGGGCCGTCGCACCTACGAGCAGTACTTC.